This TCR beta chain was captured by sequencing in a study of blood T cell repertoires in COVID-19. This CDR3 has 18 residues. V gave up 3 bases and J gave up 0 bases; unmatched junction bases: 8. Germline values: CDR1 WNHNN, CDR2 SYGVQD (reference sequence). Using immunoSEQ multiplex PCR, the repertoire was profiled, and TCRdb retains in-frame clones only, with some absent. The sample lists under 300,000 clones, about 88% occurring once. The sequence derives from a woman aged 55-69 years in a cohort exposed to, infected with or recovered from COVID-19 (not recorded which). The J gene is TRBJ2-1, the V gene TRBV10-1; 10 positions match TRBD2. Sequenced: PBMCs or T cells enriched from blood (not recorded which). The chain's CDR3 is CASSEYGLAEGSYNEQFF. The CDR3 region has the DNA TGCGCCAGCAGTGAATACGGACTAGCGGAGGGCTCCTACAATGAGCAGTTCTTC.